One and the same sample provided the 28 T cell receptor beta chains below, sequenced in a study of OX40 agonist ivuxolimab in advanced cancers. Using immunoSEQ multiplex PCR, the repertoire was profiled, and TCRdb retains in-frame clones only, with some absent. Among tens of thousands of clones, around nine tenths were seen once, and the ten largest hold about 7.5%. Specimen: CD4+ or CD8+ T cells sorted from blood, collected in a trial of the OX40 agonist ivuxolimab. These receptors were taken from an adult with an advanced solid tumor such as melanoma, head and neck, liver or kidney cancer.

This clone occurred a few times. J is TRBJ2-5 and V is TRBV7-2; 7 positions match TRBD1. The V gene end was trimmed by 6 bases and the J gene end by 4 bases; junction bases not matched to a gene: 5. The V gene's germline CDR1 is SGHTA and CDR2 FQGNSA. CDR3 size: 13 residues. The CDR3 loop is CASSPQGRETQYF. CDR3 DNA: TGTGCCAGCAGTCCACAGGGGAGAGAGACCCAGTACTTC. Supplemented by reference TRBV7-2 and TRBJ2-5, the full variable domain reads GAGVSQSPSNKVTEKGKDVELRCDPISGHTALYWYRQSLGQGLEFLIYFQGNSAPDKSGLPSDRFSAERTGGSVSTLTIQRTQQEDSAVYLCASSPQGRETQYFGPGTRLLVL.

The genes are TRBV20-1 and TRBJ1-2, with D perhaps matching TRBD1 (5 bases). This CDR3 comprises 11 residues. Trimming took 4 bases from V and 4 from J, leaving 7 bases between them. Germline CDR1 is DFQATT and CDR2 is SNEGSKA (reference sequence). The CDR3 DNA reads as TGCAGTGCTACCGGGGCCTATGGCTACACCTTC. It encodes CSATGAYGYTF.

The rearrangement joins TRBV14 to TRBJ2-7; D not certain. Germline V gene data show CDR1 as SGHDN and CDR2 as FVKESK. Trimming removed 5 bases from V and 0 bases from J, with 8 bases in between. The CDR3 runs 13 residues. CDR3: CASSSQVSYEQYF. The CDR3 DNA reads as TGTGCCAGCAGCTCCCAGGTCTCCTACGAGCAGTACTTC.

The chain employs TRBV25-1 and TRBJ2-2; no firm D call. V was trimmed by 10 bases and J by 2 bases, leaving 14 bases between them. CDR3 size: 14 residues. CDR1 MGHDK and CDR2 SYGVNS come from the germline V gene. CDR3 sequence (DNA): TGTGCCACCAGCCCGCGACTTAACACCGGGGAGCTGTTTTTT. This translates into CATSPRLNTGELFF. Together with reference TRBV25-1 and TRBJ2-2, the CDR3 gives the full variable domain: EADIYQTPRYLVIGTGKKITLECSQTMGHDKMYWYQQDPGMELHLIHYSYGVNSTEKGDLSSESTVSRIRTEHFPLTLESARPSHTSQYLCATSPRLNTGELFFGEGSRLTVL.

This chain links TRBV10-3 with TRBJ2-7, with a tentative D call TRBD1 (5 bases). V was trimmed by 9 bases and J by 5 bases, leaving 14 bases between them. The V gene's germline CDR1 is ENHRY and CDR2 SYGVKD. This CDR3 has 12 amino acids. The CDR3 sequence is CAIKPDSHEQYF. In nucleotides, the CDR3 is TGTGCCATAAAACCCGACAGCCACGAGCAGTACTTC.

This chain joins TRBV5-4 and TRBJ2-5; D is possibly TRBD2 (6 bases). This CDR3 is 13 amino acids long. Trimming removed 6 bases at V and 6 bases at J, with 15 bases between. The germline V gene encodes CDR1 SGHNT and CDR2 YYREEE (reference sequence). The CDR3: CASTPPGVQTQYF. The CDR3 coding sequence is TGTGCCAGCACTCCCCCGGGGGTGCAGACCCAGTACTTC.

This clone was counted a few times. The chain carries TRBV9 and TRBJ2-3, with 10 bases lining up with TRBD2. Germline lookup yields CDR1 SGDLS and CDR2 YYNGEE. CDR3 size: 19 residues. Losses at the gene ends were 0 bases for V and 4 bases for J; bases not matched to a gene: 14. The CDR3, as DNA: TGTGCCAGCAGCGTAGCTTGGGCTAGCGGGAGTGGAAGGGCAGATACGCAGTATTTT. This sequence encodes CASSVAWASGSGRADTQYF.

The chain employs TRBV10-3 and TRBJ2-3; possibly TRBD2 for D (6 bases). Germline CDR1 reads ENHRY; CDR2 reads SYGVKD. Trimming removed 6 bases at V and 6 bases at J, with 13 bases between. This CDR3 contains 13 residues. The CDR3 sequence: CAIRGGARDTQYF. CDR3 nucleotides: TGTGCCATCAGGGGCGGGGCCAGGGATACGCAGTATTTT.

Details on this clone: A read error may account for a junction end that differs from germline. The V gene is TRBV18, the J gene TRBJ1-6; D is unclear. Germline V gives CDR1 KGHSH, CDR2 LQKENI. This CDR3 has 15 amino acids. The CDR3: CASSPPGGIYSPLHF. The CDR3 coding sequence is TGTGCCAGCTCCCCACCGGGAGGAATCTATTCACCCCTCCACTTT.

With regard to this clone: Compared with germline, one end of the junction differs, possibly owing to a read error. This chain connects TRBV7-9 to TRBJ1-5; D is ambiguous. The germline V gene has CDR1 SEHNR and CDR2 FQNEAQ (reference sequence). This CDR3 spans 13 amino acids. CDR3 region: CASSPEQDQAQHF. In DNA, the CDR3 is TGTGCCAGCAGCCCCGAACAAGATCAGGCCCAGCATTTT. The whole variable domain, remainder taken from reference TRBV7-9 and TRBJ1-5, is DTGVSQNPRHKITKRGQNVTFRCDPISEHNRLYWYRQTLGQGPEFLTYFQNEAQLEKSRLLSDRFSAERPKGSFSTLEIQRTEQGDSAMYLCASSPEQDQAQHFGDGTRLSIL.

The chain joins TRBV7-6 to TRBJ1-1; 7 bases are a match to TRBD1. The CDR3 runs to 14 residues. Per germline, CDR1 SGHVS and CDR2 FNYEAQ. Trimming removed 6 bases from V and 0 bases from J; junction bases left unmatched: 4. CDR3 residues: CASSPTGMNTEAFF. As DNA, the CDR3 is TGTGCCAGCAGTCCGACAGGGATGAACACTGAAGCTTTCTTT.

V is TRBV28 and J is TRBJ2-5; D is undetermined. The CDR3 is 13 amino acids. Trimming removed 7 bases at V and 3 bases at J, with 12 bases between. CDR1 is MDHEN, CDR2 SYDVKM, per germline. CDR3 coding DNA: TGTGCCAGCATTACAGCGAACAAAGAGACCCAGTACTTC. It yields the protein CASITANKETQYF.

The chain carries TRBV5-1 and TRBJ1-6, with unresolved D. The CDR3 totals 16 residues. V was pared by 0 bases and J by 0 bases, with 7 bases between. The germline CDR1 and CDR2 sequences are SGHRS and YFSETQ. CDR3 in DNA: TGCGCCAGCAGCTTGGTATACAGCTCCTATAATTCACCCCTCCACTTT. As protein: CASSLVYSSYNSPLHF.

The chain is built from TRBV5-4 and TRBJ2-3, with D unclear. The V gene's germline CDR1 is SGHNT and CDR2 YYREEE (reference sequence). This CDR3 is 16 amino acids long. V lost 0 bases to trimming and J lost 2 bases, with 13 bases between them. In DNA form, the CDR3 reads TGTGCCAGCAGCTTGGCCTTGTCGGAACTCACAGATACGCAGTATTTT. It translates to CASSLALSELTDTQYF.

To note about this clone: Other DNA sequences in this sample translate to the same CDR3. J is TRBJ2-3 and V is TRBV6-6; 8 bases align to TRBD2. The V gene end was trimmed by 11 bases and the J gene end by 3 bases; junction bases not matched to a gene: 7. This CDR3 has 13 residues. Germline V gene data show CDR1 as MNHNY and CDR2 as SVGAGI (reference sequence). In DNA, the CDR3 is TGTGCCGGTGGGGGCGGGAGGACAGATACGCAGTATTTT. This gives the protein CAGGGGRTDTQYF.

The chain couples TRBV7-3 to TRBJ2-6; possible D gene TRBD2, 5 bases. Germline V CDR1 and CDR2: SGHTA, FQGTGA. The CDR3 covers 15 residues. The V end lost 2 bases, the J end lost 4 bases, and 9 bases lay between the germline ends. The CDR3 nucleotides are TGTGCCAGCAGCTTATCCCCGGGAGGGGCCAACGTCCTGACTTTC. This encodes CASSLSPGGANVLTF.

The chain uses TRBV9 and TRBJ2-3; TRBD1 agrees at 7 bases. The germline CDR1 and CDR2 sequences are SGDLS and YYNGEE. V shed 4 bases and J 2 bases; nucleotides not matched to a gene: 10. The CDR3 has 16 residues. Written as DNA, the CDR3 is TGTGCCAGCAGCACACAGGGGTGGGCCCCCACAGATACGCAGTATTTT. This codes for CASSTQGWAPTDTQYF. The whole variable domain, remainder taken from reference TRBV9 and TRBJ2-3, is DSGVTQTPKHLITATGQRVTLRCSPRSGDLSVYWYQQSLDQGLQFLIQYYNGEERAKGNILERFSAQQFPDLHSELNLSSLELGDSALYFCASSTQGWAPTDTQYFGPGTRLTVL.

The gene calls are TRBV2 and TRBJ1-5; 8 bases match TRBD1. CDR3 length: 15 residues. The germline V gene has CDR1 SNHLY and CDR2 FYNNEI. V gave up 5 bases and J gave up 2 bases; unmatched junction bases: 5. CDR3 DNA: TGTGCCAGCAGTACCCAGGGGGCCCGCAATCAGCCCCAGCATTTT. Translated, it gives CASSTQGARNQPQHF.

The chain recombines TRBV6-6 with TRBJ1-1; TRBD1 is a possible D gene (6 bases). The CDR3 runs to 14 residues. In germline, CDR1 is MNHNY, CDR2 SVGAGI (reference sequence). Deletions cut 4 bases from V and 0 bases from J, with 9 bases between. The CDR3 protein is CASSWDKMNTEAFF. CDR3 DNA: TGTGCCAGCAGTTGGGACAAGATGAACACTGAAGCTTTCTTT.

The V call is TRBV6-1, the J call TRBJ2-1; the match to TRBD2 covers 9 bases. Germline V gene lookup returns CDR1 MNHNS and CDR2 SASEGT. The trim removed 6 bases at V and 7 bases at J, leaving 7 bases unmatched. This CDR3 region has 14 residues. CDR3 loop: CASRLGLASNEQFF. The CDR3 coding sequence is TGTGCCAGCAGATTGGGACTAGCCTCGAATGAGCAGTTCTTC.

The chain is built from TRBV12-5 and TRBJ2-7, with TRBD2 matching over 12 bases. Germline assignment: CDR1 LGHNT and CDR2 FRNRAP. The V gene end was trimmed by 1 base and the J gene end by 6 bases; junction bases not matched to a gene: 7. This CDR3 has 16 amino acids. CDR3 in amino acids: CASGLGQTSGGSEQYF. For the CDR3, the DNA is TGTGCTAGTGGTTTGGGCCAGACTAGCGGGGGCTCCGAGCAGTACTTC.

The chain employs TRBV9 and TRBJ2-3, with 9 bases aligning to TRBD1. J gave up 4 bases and V 3 bases, and 6 bases lay outside the gene matches. The CDR3 sequence is 15 residues long. Germline V CDR1 and CDR2: SGDLS, YYNGEE. CDR3: CASSAQDRGADTQYF. The DNA for the CDR3 is TGTGCCAGCAGCGCCCAGGACAGGGGAGCAGATACGCAGTATTTT.

The V gene is TRBV28, the J gene TRBJ2-5; 14 bases match TRBD2. CDR1 is MDHEN and CDR2 is SYDVKM in the germline V gene. This CDR3 has 17 residues. With 1 base clipped from V and 6 bases from J, the junction kept 7 bases outside the gene matches. CDR3 loop: CASSLYQGTSGSKTQYF. CDR3 DNA: TGTGCCAGCAGTTTATATCAAGGGACTAGCGGGAGTAAGACCCAGTACTTC.

This clone was picked up a small number of times. This same CDR3 is encoded by further DNA sequences in the sample. The chain carries TRBV10-3 and TRBJ1-2; unclear D gene. The length of the CDR3 is 11 residues. V lost 3 bases and J 7 bases, leaving 6 bases between the germline ends. The germline V gene encodes CDR1 ENHRY and CDR2 SYGVKD. In DNA form, the CDR3 reads TGTGCCATCAGTGAATCGGGTGGCTACACCTTC. It codes for CAISESGGYTF.

This clone came up once. The V gene is TRBV29-1, the J gene TRBJ2-1; D perhaps matches TRBD2 (6 bases). Trimming took off 6 bases at V and 5 bases at J, with 14 bases between the two ends. Germline V CDR1 and CDR2: SQVTM, ANQGSEA. This CDR3 is built from 13 residues. The CDR3 DNA follows: TGCAGCGTCAAGGGGAGCGGGCACAATGAGCAGTTCTTC. It translates to CSVKGSGHNEQFF.

The CDR3 DNA is TGTGCCAGCAGTTTATGGGGAAGCGATGAAAAACTGTTTTTT. Its translation: CASSLWGSDEKLFF. This chain links TRBV27 with TRBJ1-4; D gene uncertain. CDR1 is MNHEY and CDR2 is SMNVEV in the germline V gene (reference sequence). This CDR3 region has 14 residues. V gave up 1 base and J gave up 6 bases, with 9 bases separating them.

In DNA, the CDR3 is TGTGCCTGGAGTGAAGCGGGGTACGAGCAGTACTTC. Its translation is CAWSEAGYEQYF. The chain carries TRBV30 and TRBJ2-7, with 7 bases fitting TRBD2. CDR3 length equals 12 residues. Per the germline V gene, CDR1 is GTSNPN and CDR2 is SVGIG (reference sequence). With 1 base clipped from V and 4 bases from J, the junction kept 1 base outside the gene matches.

CDR3 nucleotides: TGTGCCAGCTCACCTCCTGGGGGCAATGAGCAGTTCTTC. Protein sequence: CASSPPGGNEQFF. The chain has TRBV18 and TRBJ2-1; D tentatively reads TRBD1 or TRBD2 (5 bases each). Germline CDR1 reads KGHSH; CDR2 reads LQKENI. The CDR3 sequence is 13 residues long. Trimming removed 3 bases from V and 6 bases from J, with 9 bases in between.